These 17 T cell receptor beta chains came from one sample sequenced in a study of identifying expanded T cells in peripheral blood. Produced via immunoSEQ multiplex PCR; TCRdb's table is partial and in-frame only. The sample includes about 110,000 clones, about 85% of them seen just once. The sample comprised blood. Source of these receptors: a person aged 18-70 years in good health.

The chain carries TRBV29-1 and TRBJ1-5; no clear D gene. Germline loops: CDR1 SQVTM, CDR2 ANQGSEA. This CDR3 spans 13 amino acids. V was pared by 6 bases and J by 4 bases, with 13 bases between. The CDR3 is CSVVTPRNQPQHF. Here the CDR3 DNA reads TGCAGCGTCGTAACGCCAAGAAATCAGCCCCAGCATTTT.

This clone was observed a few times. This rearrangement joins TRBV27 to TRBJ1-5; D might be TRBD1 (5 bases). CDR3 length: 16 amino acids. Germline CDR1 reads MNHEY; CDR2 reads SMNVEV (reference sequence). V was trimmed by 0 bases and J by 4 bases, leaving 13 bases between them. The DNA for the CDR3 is TGTGCCAGCAGTTTATCCCCGGGGGGTGAAAATCAGCCCCAGCATTTT. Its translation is CASSLSPGGENQPQHF.

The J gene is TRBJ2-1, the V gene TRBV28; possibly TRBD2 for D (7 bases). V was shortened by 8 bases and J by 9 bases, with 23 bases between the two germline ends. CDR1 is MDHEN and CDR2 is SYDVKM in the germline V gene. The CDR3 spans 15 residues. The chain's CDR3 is CASGPGGAEAVEQFF. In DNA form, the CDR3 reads TGTGCCAGCGGCCCTGGGGGGGCCGAAGCCGTTGAGCAGTTCTTC. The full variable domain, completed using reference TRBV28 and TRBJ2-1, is DVKVTQSSRYLVKRTGEKVFLECVQDMDHENMFWYRQDPGLGLRLIYFSYDVKMKEKGDIPEGYSVSREKKERFSLILESASTNQTSMYLCASGPGGAEAVEQFFGPGTRLTVL.

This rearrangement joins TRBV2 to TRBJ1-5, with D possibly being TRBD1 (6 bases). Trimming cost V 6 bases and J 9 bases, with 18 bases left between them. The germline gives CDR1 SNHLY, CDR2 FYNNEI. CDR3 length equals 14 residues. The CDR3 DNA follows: TGTGCCAGCAGATTGGACAGATCAGATTGGCCCCAGCATTTT. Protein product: CASRLDRSDWPQHF.

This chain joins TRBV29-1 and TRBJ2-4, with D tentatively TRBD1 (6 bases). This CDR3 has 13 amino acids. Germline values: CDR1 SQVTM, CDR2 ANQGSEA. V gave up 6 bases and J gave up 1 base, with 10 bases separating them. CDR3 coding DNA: TGCAGCGTCCTCCAGGGGGCCAAAAACATTCAGTACTTC. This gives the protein CSVLQGAKNIQYF. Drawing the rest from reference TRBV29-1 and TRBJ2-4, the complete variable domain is SAVISQKPSRDICQRGTSLTIQCQVDSQVTMMFWYRQQPGQSLTLIATANQGSEATYESGFVIDKFPISRPNLTFSTLTVSNMSPEDSSIYLCSVLQGAKNIQYFGAGTRLSVL.

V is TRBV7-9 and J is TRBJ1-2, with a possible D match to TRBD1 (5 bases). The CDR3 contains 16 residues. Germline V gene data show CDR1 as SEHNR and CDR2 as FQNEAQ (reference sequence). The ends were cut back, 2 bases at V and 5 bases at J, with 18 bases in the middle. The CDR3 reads CASSLPGRNKLYGYTF. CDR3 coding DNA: TGTGCCAGCAGCTTACCGGGACGGAATAAGTTGTATGGCTACACCTTC.

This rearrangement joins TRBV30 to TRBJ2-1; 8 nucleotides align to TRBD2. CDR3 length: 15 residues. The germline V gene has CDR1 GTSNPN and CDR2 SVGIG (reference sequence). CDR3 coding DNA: TGTGCTTCCCAAGGGACCGGGACTAGAGTCAATGAGCAGTTCTTC. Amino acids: CASQGTGTRVNEQFF.

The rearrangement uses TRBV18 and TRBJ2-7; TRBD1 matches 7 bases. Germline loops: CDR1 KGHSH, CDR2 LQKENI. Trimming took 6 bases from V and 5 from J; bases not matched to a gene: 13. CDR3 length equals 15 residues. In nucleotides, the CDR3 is TGTGCCAGCTCCCCTCGACAGGGCCGAGAAAACGAGCAGTACTTC. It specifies CASSPRQGRENEQYF.

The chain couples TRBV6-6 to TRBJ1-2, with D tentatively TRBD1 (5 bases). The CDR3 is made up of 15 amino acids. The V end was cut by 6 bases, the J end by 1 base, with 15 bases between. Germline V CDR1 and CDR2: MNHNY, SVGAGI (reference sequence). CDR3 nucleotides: TGTGCCAGCAGGAAGCAGACAGTGCTTAACTATGGCTACACCTTC. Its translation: CASRKQTVLNYGYTF.

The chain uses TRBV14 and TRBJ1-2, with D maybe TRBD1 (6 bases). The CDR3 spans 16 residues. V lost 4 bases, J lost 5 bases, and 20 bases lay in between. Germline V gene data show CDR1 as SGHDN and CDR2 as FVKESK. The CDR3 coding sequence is TGTGCCAGCAGCCCTACCCCCCGGGACAAGGTATATGGCTACACCTTC. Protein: CASSPTPRDKVYGYTF.

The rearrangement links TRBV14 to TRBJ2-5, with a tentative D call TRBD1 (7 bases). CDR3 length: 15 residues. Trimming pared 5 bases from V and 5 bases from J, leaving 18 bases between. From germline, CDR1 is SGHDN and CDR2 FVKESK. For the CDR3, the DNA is TGTGCCAGCAGCAAACGACAGGGAGGAGGGGAGACCCAGTACTTC. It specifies CASSKRQGGGETQYF.

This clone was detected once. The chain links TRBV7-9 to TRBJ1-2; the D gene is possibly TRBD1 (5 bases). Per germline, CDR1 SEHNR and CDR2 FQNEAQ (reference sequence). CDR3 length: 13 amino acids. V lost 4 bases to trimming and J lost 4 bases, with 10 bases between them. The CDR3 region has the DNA TGTGCCAGCAGCTCGGGGCAGGTCTATGGCTACACCTTC. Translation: CASSSGQVYGYTF.

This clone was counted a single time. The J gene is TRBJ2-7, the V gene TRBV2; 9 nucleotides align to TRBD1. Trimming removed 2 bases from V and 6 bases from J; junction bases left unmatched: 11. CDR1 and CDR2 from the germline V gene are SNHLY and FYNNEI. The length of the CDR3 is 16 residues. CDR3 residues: CASSERQGGALGEQYF. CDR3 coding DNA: TGTGCCAGCAGTGAAAGACAGGGGGGCGCCCTGGGCGAGCAGTACTTC.

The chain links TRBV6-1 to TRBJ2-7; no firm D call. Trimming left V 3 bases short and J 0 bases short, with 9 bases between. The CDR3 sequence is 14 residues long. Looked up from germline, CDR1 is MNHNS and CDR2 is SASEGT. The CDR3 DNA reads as TGTGCCAGCAGTGATATAGGTAGCTCCTACGAGCAGTACTTC. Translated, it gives CASSDIGSSYEQYF.

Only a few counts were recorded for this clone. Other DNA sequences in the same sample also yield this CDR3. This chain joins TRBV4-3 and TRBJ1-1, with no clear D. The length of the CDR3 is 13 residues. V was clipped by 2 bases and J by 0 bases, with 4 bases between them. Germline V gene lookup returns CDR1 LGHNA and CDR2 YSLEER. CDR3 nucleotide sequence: TGCGCCAGCAGCCAACTCCTGAACACTGAAGCTTTCTTT. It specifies CASSQLLNTEAFF.

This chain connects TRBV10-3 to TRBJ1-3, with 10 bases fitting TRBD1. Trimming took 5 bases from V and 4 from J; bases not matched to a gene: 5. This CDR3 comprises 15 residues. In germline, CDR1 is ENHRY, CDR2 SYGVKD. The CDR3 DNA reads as TGTGCCATCAGTCGGGACAGGGGTGCGGGAAACACCATATATTTT. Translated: CAISRDRGAGNTIYF.

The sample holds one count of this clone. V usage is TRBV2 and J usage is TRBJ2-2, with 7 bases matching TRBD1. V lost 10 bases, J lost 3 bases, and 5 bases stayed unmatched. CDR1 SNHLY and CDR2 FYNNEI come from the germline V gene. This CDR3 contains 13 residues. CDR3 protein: CAKSQGDTGELFF. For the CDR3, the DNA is TGTGCCAAATCGCAGGGGGACACCGGGGAGCTGTTTTTT.